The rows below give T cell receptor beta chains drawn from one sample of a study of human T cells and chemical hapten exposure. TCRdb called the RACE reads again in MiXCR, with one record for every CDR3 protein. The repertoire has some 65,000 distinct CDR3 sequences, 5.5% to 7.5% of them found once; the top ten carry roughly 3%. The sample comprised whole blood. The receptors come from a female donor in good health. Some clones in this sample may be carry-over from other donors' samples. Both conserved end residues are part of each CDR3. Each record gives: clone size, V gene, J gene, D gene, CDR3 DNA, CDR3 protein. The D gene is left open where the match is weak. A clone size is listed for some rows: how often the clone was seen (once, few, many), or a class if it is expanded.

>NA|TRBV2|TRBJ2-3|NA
TGTGCCAGCAGTGAGGGTCGGGCAGATACGCAGTATTTT
CASSEGRADTQYF
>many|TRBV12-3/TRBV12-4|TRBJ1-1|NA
TGTGCCAGCAGGACCGGGGGGTTTACTGAAGCTTTCTTT
CASRTGGFTEAFF
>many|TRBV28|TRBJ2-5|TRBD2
TGTGCCAGCAGAACTAGCGGGAAAGGAGAGACCCAGTACTTC
CASRTSGKGETQYF
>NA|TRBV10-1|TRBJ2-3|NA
TGCGCCAGCAGTGAGGAGACTAGTTTATCAGATACGCAGTATTTT
CASSEETSLSDTQYF
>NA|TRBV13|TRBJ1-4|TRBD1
TGTGCCAGCAGCACCTACAGGGGGCTTGAAAAACTGTTTTTT
CASSTYRGLEKLFF
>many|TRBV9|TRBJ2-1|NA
TGTGCCAGCAGTCCGGGACCCCCGGCGGTTGGGTCGTCCTACAATGAGCAGTTCTTC
CASSPGPPAVGSSYNEQFF
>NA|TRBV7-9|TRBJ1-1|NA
TGTGCCAGCGTCCACGGGGGGGAGTGGACTGAAGCTTTCTTT
CASVHGGEWTEAFF
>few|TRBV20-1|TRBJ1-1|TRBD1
TGCAGTGCTAGACCGGGACAGGTCGCGAACACTGAAGCTTTCTTT
CSARPGQVANTEAFF
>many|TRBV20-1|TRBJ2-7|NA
TGCAGTGCTGGACGTACAGGGTCCCACGAGCAGTACTTC
CSAGRTGSHEQYF
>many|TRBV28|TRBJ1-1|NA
TGTGCCAGCAGTTTTGAGACTGAAGCTTTCTTT
CASSFETEAFF
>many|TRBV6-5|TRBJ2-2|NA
TGTGCCAGCAGTTACGGAGCCACCAACACCGGGGAGCTGTTTTTT
CASSYGATNTGELFF
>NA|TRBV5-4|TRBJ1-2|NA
TGTGCCAGCAGCCGGGACGTCTATGGCTACACCTTC
CASSRDVYGYTF
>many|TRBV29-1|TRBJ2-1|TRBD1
TGCAGCGTTGAAGCTGCCGGGACAGGGATCTACAATGAGCAGTTCTTC
CSVEAAGTGIYNEQFF
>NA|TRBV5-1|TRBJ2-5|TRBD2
TGCGCCAGCAGCTCAGGACTAGCGGGAGATTCGGAGACCCAGTACTTC
CASSSGLAGDSETQYF
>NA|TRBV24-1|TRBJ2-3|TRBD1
TGTGCCACCAGTGATGGGGACAGGGGAGCAGATACGCAGTATTTT
CATSDGDRGADTQYF
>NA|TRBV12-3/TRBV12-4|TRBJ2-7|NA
TGTGCCAGCAGTTTTTTAGGGAGCGAGCAGTACTTC
CASSFLGSEQYF
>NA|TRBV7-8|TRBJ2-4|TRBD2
TGTGCCAGCAGCTTTCCTAGCGGGAAAAAAAACATTCAGTACTTC
CASSFPSGKKNIQYF
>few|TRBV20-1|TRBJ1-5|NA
TGCAGTGCTAGAGATGGTTTAGGGTACGCCAATCAGCCCCAGCATTTT
CSARDGLGYANQPQHF
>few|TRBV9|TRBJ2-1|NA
TGTGCCAGCAGCGGGAGGGGCGCCTACAATGAGCAGTTCTTC
CASSGRGAYNEQFF
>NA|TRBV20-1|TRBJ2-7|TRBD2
TGCAGTGCACCCATAGCGGGAAGACACGAGCAGTACTTC
CSAPIAGRHEQYF
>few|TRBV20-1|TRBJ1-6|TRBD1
TGCAGTGCTAGACAGGGACAGGGTCATAATTCACCCCTCCACTTT
CSARQGQGHNSPLHF
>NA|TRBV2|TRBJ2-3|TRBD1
TGTGCCAGCAGCCTCACAGGGGCACGCACAGATACGCAGTATTTT
CASSLTGARTDTQYF
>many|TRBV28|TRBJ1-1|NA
TGTGCCAGCAGTCCCCGGCAGGGGATCATGAACACTGAAGCTTTCTTT
CASSPRQGIMNTEAFF
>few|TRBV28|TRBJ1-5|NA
TGTGCCAGCCGCGAGAGCAATCAGCCCCAGCATTTT
CASRESNQPQHF
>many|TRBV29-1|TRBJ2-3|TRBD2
TGCAGCGTTGACTCGACTAGCGGTAGCACAGATACGCAGTATTTT
CSVDSTSGSTDTQYF
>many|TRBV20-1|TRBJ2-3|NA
TGCAGTGCTAGTCGGGTCTTCGAGGGGTACGCTAGCGTTCCCACAGATACGCAGTATTTT
CSASRVFEGYASVPTDTQYF
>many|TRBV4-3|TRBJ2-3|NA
TGCGCCAGCAGCCAAGGGATTGGCACAGATACGCAGTATTTT
CASSQGIGTDTQYF
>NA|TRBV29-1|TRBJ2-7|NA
TGCAGCGTTGACGCGGGGCCGGGCTCCTACGAGCAGTACTTC
CSVDAGPGSYEQYF
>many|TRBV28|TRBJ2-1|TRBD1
TGTGCCAGCAGTTCCCGCAGGTCTACGACAGGGTATGAGCAGTTCTTC
CASSSRRSTTGYEQFF
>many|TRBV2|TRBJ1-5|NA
TGTGCCAGCAGTGTATTATCGGTACAAGGGAATACGGATAGCAATCAGCCCCAGCATTTT
CASSVLSVQGNTDSNQPQHF
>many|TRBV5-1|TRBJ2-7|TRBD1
TGCGCCAGCAGCCCGGGACAGCTCGCCGTTTCCTACGAGCAGTACTTC
CASSPGQLAVSYEQYF
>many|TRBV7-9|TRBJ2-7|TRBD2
TGTGCCAGCAGGCAAGGGCTAGCGGGCTCCTACGAGCAGTACTTC
CASRQGLAGSYEQYF
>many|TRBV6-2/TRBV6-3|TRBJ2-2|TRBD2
TGTGCCAGCAGTTACCAGAGAATGACTAGCGCCGGGGAGCTGTTTTTT
CASSYQRMTSAGELFF
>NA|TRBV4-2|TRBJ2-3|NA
TGTGCCAGCACCCGAAAGATAGATACGCAGTATTTT
CASTRKIDTQYF
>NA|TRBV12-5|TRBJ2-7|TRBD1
TGTGCTAGTGGCCAGGGGGCTCGGTACGAGCAGTACTTC
CASGQGARYEQYF
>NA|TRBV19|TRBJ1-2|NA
TGTGCCAGTACCCTGGGACGGTTCTATGGCTACACCTTC
CASTLGRFYGYTF
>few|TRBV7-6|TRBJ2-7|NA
TGTGCCAGCAGCTTAGGAGGACCGGGCACCTACGAGCAGTACTTC
CASSLGGPGTYEQYF